This T cell receptor (beta chain) was sequenced during a study of blood T cell repertoires in COVID-19. Per germline, CDR1 SGHTA and CDR2 FQGNSA. CDR3 length: 14 residues. The V and J ends lost 4 bases and 7 bases, in that order; junction bases with no gene match: 4. Using immunoSEQ multiplex PCR, the repertoire was profiled, and TCRdb retains in-frame clones only, with some absent. Among under 300,000 clones listed, 70% to 90% were seen once. The chain employs TRBV7-2 and TRBJ1-6, with TRBD1 matching over 7 bases. The sequence was obtained from a woman aged 45 to 65 who had recovered from COVID-19. The source material was PBMCs or T cells enriched from blood (not recorded which). The DNA for the CDR3 is TGTGCCAGCAGCTCCAGACAGGGAAATTCACCCCTCCACTTT. It is translated as CASSSRQGNSPLHF. The whole variable domain, filled in from reference TRBV7-2 and TRBJ1-6, reads GAGVSQSPSNKVTEKGKDVELRCDPISGHTALYWYRQSLGQGLEFLIYFQGNSAPDKSGLPSDRFSAERTGGSVSTLTIQRTQQEDSAVYLCASSSRQGNSPLHFGNGTRLTVT.